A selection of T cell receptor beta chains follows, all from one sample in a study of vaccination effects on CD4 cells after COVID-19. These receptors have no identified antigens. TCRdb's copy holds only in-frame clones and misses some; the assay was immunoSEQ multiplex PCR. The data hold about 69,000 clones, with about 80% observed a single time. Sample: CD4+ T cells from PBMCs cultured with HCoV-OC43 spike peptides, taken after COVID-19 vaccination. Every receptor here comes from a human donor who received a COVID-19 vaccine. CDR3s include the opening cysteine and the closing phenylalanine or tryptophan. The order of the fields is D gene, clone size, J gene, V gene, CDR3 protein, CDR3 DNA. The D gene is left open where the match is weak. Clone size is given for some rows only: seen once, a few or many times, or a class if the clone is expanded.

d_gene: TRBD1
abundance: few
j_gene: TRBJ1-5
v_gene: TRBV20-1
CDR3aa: CSASPGTGFGEPQHF
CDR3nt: TGCAGTGCGAGTCCCGGGACAGGGTTCGGGGAGCCCCAGCATTTT

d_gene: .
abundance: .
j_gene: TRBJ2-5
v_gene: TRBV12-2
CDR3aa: CASRLGWLAGGFQETQYF
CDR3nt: TGTGCAAGTCGCTTGGGGTGGCTAGCGGGCGGATTCCAAGAGACCCAGTACTTC

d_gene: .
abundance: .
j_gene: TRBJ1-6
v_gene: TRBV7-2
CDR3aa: CASSPDRNANSPLHF
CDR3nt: TGTGCCAGCAGCCCAGACAGAAACGCGAATTCACCCCTCCACTTT

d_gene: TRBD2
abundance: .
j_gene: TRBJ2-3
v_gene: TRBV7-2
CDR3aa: CASSLGTSAATQYF
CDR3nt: TGTGCCAGCAGCTTAGGGACTAGCGCGGCTACGCAGTATTTT

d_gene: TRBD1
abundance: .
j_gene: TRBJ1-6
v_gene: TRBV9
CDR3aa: CASSVAVRGSPLHF
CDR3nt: TGTGCCAGCAGCGTAGCGGTCAGGGGGTCACCCCTCCACTTT

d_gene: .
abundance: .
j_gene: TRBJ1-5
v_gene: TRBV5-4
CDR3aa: CASSLGGEGNQPQHF
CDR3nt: TGTGCCAGCAGCTTGGGGGGGGAGGGCAATCAGCCCCAGCATTTT

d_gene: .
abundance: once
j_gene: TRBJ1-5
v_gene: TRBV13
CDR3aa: CASSLRGRNQPQHF
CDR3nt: TGTGCCAGCAGCTTGAGGGGTAGGAATCAGCCCCAGCATTTT

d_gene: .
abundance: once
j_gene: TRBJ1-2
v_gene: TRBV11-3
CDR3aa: CASSLGPTGLGYTF
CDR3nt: TGTGCCAGCAGCTTAGGCCCTACAGGGCTTGGCTACACCTTC

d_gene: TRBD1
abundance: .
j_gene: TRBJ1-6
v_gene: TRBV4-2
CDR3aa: CASSPEYRGAPLHF
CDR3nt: TGTGCCAGCAGCCCAGAATACAGGGGAGCACCCCTCCACTTT

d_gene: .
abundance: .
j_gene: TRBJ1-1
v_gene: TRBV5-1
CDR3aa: CASSSQGSGTEAFF
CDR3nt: TGCGCCAGCAGCTCCCAGGGGAGCGGCACTGAAGCTTTCTTT

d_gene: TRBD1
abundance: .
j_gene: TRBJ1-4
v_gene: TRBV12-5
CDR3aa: CASGWDRVTNEKLFF
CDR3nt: TGTGCTAGTGGTTGGGACAGAGTAACGAATGAAAAACTGTTTTTT

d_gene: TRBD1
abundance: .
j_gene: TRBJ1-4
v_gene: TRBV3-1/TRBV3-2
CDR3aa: CASSRRTGALGEKLFF
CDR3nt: TGTGCCAGCAGCCGTCGGACAGGGGCGCTAGGTGAAAAACTGTTTTTT

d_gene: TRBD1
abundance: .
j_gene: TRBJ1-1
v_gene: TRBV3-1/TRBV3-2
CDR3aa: CASSQDLDRGPTEAFF
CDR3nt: TGTGCCAGCAGCCAAGATTTGGACAGGGGGCCCACTGAAGCTTTCTTT

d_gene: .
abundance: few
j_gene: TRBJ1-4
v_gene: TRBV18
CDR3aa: CASSPTGYGKVWDEKLFF
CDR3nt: TGTGCCAGCTCACCTACAGGGTATGGCAAAGTCTGGGATGAAAAACTGTTTTTT

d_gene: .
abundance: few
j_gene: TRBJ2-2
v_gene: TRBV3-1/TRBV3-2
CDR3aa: CASSQRQYNTGELFF
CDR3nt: TGTGCCAGCAGCCAGAGACAGTACAACACCGGGGAGCTGTTTTTT

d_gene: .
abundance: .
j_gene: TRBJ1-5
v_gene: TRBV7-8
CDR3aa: CASSLRPNQPQHF
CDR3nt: TGTGCCAGCAGCTTAAGACCGAATCAGCCCCAGCATTTT

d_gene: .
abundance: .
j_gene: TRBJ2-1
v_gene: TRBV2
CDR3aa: CASRRKGYNEQFF
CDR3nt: TGTGCCAGCAGGCGCAAAGGGTACAATGAGCAGTTCTTC

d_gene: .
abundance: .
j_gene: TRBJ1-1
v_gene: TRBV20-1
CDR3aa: CSARGVIEAFF
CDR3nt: TGCAGTGCTAGAGGGGTAATTGAAGCTTTCTTT

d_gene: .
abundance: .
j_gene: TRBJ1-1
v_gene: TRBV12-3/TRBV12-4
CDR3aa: CASSSGPDAEAFF
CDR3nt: TGTGCCAGCAGTTCGGGACCCGACGCTGAAGCTTTCTTT

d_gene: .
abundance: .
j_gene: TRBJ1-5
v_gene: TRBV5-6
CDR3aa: CASSLGGYAGAVNQPQHF
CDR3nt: TGTGCCAGCAGCTTGGGGGGCTATGCGGGGGCGGTCAATCAGCCCCAGCATTTT

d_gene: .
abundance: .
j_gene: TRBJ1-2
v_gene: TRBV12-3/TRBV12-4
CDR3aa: CASSRSNYGYTF
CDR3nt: TGTGCCAGCAGCCGCTCTAACTATGGCTACACCTTC

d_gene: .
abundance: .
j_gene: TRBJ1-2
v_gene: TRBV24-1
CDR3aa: CATSDPRSGGSYGYTF
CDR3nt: TGTGCCACCAGTGATCCACGGTCTGGGGGTTCCTATGGCTACACCTTC

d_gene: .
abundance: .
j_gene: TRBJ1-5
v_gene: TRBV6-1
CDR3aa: CASSESQYNQPQHF
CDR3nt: TGTGCCAGCAGTGAAAGTCAGTATAATCAGCCCCAGCATTTT

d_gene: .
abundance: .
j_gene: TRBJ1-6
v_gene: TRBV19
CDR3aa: CASSIPGNSPLHF
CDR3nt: TGTGCCAGTAGTATACCGGGAAATTCACCCCTCCACTTT

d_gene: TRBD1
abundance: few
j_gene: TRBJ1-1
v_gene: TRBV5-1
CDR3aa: CASSGSRGVTEAFF
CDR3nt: TGCGCCAGCAGCGGCAGCAGGGGGGTCACTGAAGCTTTCTTT

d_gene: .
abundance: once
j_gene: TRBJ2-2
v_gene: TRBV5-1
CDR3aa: CASSFRGRIEDGELFF
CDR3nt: TGCGCCAGCAGCTTTCGTGGTCGGATCGAAGACGGGGAGCTGTTTTTT

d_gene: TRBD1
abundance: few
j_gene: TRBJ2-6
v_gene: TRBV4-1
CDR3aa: CASSADRGLSGANVLTF
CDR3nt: TGCGCCAGCAGCGCGGACAGGGGGCTCTCTGGGGCCAACGTCCTGACTTTC

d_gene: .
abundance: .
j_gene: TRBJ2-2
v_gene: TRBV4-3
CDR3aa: CASSQDRGAGELFF
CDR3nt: TGCGCCAGCAGCCAAGATCGAGGGGCCGGGGAGCTGTTTTTT

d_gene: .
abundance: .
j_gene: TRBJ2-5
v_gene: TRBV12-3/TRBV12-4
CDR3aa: CASSWQPGETQYF
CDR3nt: TGTGCCAGCAGTTGGCAGCCGGGGGAGACCCAGTACTTC

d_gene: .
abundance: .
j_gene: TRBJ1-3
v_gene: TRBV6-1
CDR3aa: CASIEGPGTAGNTIYF
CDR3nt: TGTGCCAGCATTGAAGGACCCGGTACGGCGGGAAACACCATATATTTT

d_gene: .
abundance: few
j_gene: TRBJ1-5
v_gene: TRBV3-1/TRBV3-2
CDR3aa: CASSPDPGQPQHF
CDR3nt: TGTGCCAGCAGCCCTGACCCGGGACAGCCCCAGCATTTT

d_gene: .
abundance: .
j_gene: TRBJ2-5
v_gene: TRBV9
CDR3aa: CASSAQGGRETQYF
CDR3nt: TGTGCCAGCAGCGCACAGGGGGGGCGAGAGACCCAGTACTTC

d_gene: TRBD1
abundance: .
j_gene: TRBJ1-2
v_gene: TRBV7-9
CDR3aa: CASSHGTANYGYTF
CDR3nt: TGTGCCAGCAGCCACGGGACAGCGAACTATGGCTACACCTTC

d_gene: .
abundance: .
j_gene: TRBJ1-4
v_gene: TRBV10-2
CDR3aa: CASRQEDEKLFF
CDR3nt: TGCGCCAGCAGGCAGGAAGATGAAAAACTGTTTTTT

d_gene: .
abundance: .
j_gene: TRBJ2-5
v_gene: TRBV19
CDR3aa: CASSTRETQYF
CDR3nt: TGTGCCAGTAGTACTCGGGAGACCCAGTACTTC

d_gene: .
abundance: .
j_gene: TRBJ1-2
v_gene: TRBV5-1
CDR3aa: CASSLSQSGGYGYTF
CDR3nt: TGCGCCAGCAGCTTATCCCAATCCGGGGGGTATGGCTACACCTTC

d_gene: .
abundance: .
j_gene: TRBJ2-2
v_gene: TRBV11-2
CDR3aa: CASSLEGNTGELFF
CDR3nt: TGTGCCAGCAGCTTAGAAGGGAACACCGGGGAGCTGTTTTTT

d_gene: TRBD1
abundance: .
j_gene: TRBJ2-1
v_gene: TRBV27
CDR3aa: CASSFRTGFNNEQFF
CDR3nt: TGTGCCAGCAGTTTCAGGACAGGTTTCAACAATGAGCAGTTCTTC

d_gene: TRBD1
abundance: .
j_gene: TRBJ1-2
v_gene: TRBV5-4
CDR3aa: CASSRDSYGYTF
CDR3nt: TGTGCCAGCAGCCGGGACAGCTATGGCTACACCTTC

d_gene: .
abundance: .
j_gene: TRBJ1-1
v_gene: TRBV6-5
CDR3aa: CASRRDRNTEAFF
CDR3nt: TGTGCCAGCAGGAGAGACAGGAACACTGAAGCTTTCTTT

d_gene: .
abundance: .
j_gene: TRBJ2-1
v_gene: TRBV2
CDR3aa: CASSWRLYNEQFF
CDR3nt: TGTGCCAGCAGTTGGAGGTTATACAATGAGCAGTTCTTC

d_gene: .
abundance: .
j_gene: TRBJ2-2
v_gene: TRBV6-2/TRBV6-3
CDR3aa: CASSYPRDTGELFF
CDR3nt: TGTGCCAGCAGTTACCCACGGGACACCGGGGAGCTGTTTTTT

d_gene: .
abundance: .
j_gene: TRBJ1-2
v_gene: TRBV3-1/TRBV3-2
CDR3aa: CASSQLNYGYTF
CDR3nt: TGTGCCAGCAGCCAATTGAACTATGGCTACACCTTC

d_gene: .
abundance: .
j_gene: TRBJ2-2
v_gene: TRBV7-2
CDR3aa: CASSLGFSTNTGELFF
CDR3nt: TGTGCCAGCAGCTTAGGATTCTCCACGAACACCGGGGAGCTGTTTTTT

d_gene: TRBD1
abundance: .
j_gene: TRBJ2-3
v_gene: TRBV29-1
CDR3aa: CSPDRGLGDTQYF
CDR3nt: TGCAGCCCTGACAGGGGATTGGGAGATACGCAGTATTTT

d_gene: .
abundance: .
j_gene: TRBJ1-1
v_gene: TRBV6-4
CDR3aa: CASSDSGGRASTEAFF
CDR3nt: TGTGCCAGCAGTGACTCGGGTGGCAGGGCGTCCACTGAAGCTTTCTTT

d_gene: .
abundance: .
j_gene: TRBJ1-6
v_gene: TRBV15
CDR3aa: CATSPSGSYNSPLHF
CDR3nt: TGTGCCACCAGCCCCTCGGGCTCCTATAATTCACCCCTCCACTTT

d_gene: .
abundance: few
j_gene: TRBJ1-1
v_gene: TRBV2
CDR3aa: CASSEELGASNTEAFF
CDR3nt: TGTGCCAGCAGTGAAGAGTTGGGAGCGTCGAACACTGAAGCTTTCTTT

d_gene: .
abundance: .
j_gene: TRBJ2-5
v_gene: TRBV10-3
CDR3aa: CAISESRANQETQYF
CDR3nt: TGTGCCATCAGTGAGTCGAGAGCGAACCAAGAGACCCAGTACTTC

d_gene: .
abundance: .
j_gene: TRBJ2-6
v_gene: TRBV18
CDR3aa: CASSLGTASSGANVLTF
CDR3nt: TGTGCCAGCTCACTCGGGACCGCTAGCTCTGGGGCCAACGTCCTGACTTTC

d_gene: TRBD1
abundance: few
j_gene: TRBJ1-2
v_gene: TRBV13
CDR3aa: CASSSNYRGLYGYTF
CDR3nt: TGTGCCAGCAGCTCCAACTACAGGGGGCTCTATGGCTACACCTTC

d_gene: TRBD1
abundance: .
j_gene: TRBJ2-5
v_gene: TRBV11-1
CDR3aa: CASNRQGALGETQYF
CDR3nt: TGTGCCAGCAACCGACAGGGGGCACTCGGAGAGACCCAGTACTTC

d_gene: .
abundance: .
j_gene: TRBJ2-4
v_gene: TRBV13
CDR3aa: CASTRWVAKNIQYF
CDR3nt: TGTGCCAGCACTAGGTGGGTGGCCAAAAACATTCAGTACTTC

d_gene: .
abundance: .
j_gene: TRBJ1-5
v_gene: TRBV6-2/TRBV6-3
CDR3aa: CASSYSGGGQPQHF
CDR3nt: TGTGCCAGCAGTTACTCCGGGGGTGGTCAGCCCCAGCATTTT

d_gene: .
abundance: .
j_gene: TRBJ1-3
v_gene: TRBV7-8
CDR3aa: CASSIQGSGNTIYF
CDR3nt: TGTGCCAGCAGCATACAGGGCTCTGGAAACACCATATATTTT

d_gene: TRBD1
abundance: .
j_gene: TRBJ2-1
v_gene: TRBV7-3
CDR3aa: CASSLTGTGGSEQFF
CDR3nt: TGTGCCAGCAGCTTAACTGGGACAGGGGGAAGTGAGCAGTTCTTC

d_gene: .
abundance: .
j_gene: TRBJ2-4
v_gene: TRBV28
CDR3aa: CASMGLAKNIQYF
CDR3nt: TGTGCCAGCATGGGATTAGCCAAAAACATTCAGTACTTC

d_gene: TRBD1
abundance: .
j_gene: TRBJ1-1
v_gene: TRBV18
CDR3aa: CASSPRTGGNTEAFF
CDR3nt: TGTGCCAGCTCACCCCGGACAGGGGGTAACACTGAAGCTTTCTTT

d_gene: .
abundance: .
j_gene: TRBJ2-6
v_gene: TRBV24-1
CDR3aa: CAMAVWASGANVLTF
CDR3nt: TGTGCCATGGCTGTATGGGCCTCTGGGGCCAACGTCCTGACTTTC